These 12 T cell receptor beta chains came from one sample sequenced in a study of OX40 agonist ivuxolimab in advanced cancers. Libraries were constructed by the immunoSEQ multiplex PCR assay. TCRdb retrieved this table from immuneACCESS and kept in-frame rearrangements only. Not all clones are present; in checked studies, unresolved V genes account for under half, and no reason is known for the remainder. Counted in this sample were some 40,000 clones; approximately 90% of them appeared once. The ten largest clones capture 25% to 35% of the sample. The sequenced sample was CD4+ or CD8+ T cells sorted from blood, obtained in a trial of the OX40 agonist ivuxolimab. The receptors shown here come from an adult with an advanced solid tumor such as melanoma, head and neck, liver or kidney cancer.

The rearrangement joins TRBV2 to TRBJ2-2; 7 bases map to TRBD1. Germline lookup yields CDR1 SNHLY and CDR2 FYNNEI. After removal of 8 bases from V and 4 bases from J, the junction contained 7 bases not matched to a gene. The CDR3 contains 14 residues. The CDR3 region has the DNA TGTGCCAGCGAAACAGGGGCTGGCACCGGGGAGCTGTTTTTT. Its translation is CASETGAGTGELFF.

The V and J genes are TRBV5-1 and TRBJ2-7; D not certain. V shed 0 bases and J shed 0 bases, with 16 bases lying between them. The CDR3 loop spans 17 amino acids. Germline V lookup: CDR1 SGHRS, CDR2 YFSETQ. The CDR3 coding sequence is TGCGCCAGCAGCTTGGACGCCCGGAGAGAGAGCTCCTACGAGCAGTACTTC. This sequence encodes CASSLDARRESSYEQYF. Full variable domain (rest looked up from reference TRBV5-1 and TRBJ2-7): KAGVTQTPRYLIKTRGQQVTLSCSPISGHRSVSWYQQTPGQGLQFLFEYFSETQRNKGNFPGRFSGRQFSNSRSEMNVSTLELGDSALYLCASSLDARRESSYEQYFGPGTRLTVT.

In its sample, this clone was seen once. This sequence joins TRBV27 and TRBJ1-2; D gene ambiguous. CDR3 length: 13 amino acids. Trimming pared 1 base from V and 6 bases from J, leaving 9 bases between. Germline values: CDR1 MNHEY, CDR2 SMNVEV (reference sequence). The DNA for the CDR3 is TGTGCCAGCAGTTTATGGGCGGGCGATGGCTACACCTTC. It yields the protein CASSLWAGDGYTF.

The genes are TRBV4-1 and TRBJ1-1; D possibly corresponds to TRBD1 (5 bases). V lost 1 base, J lost 11 bases, and 11 bases lay in between. Germline CDR1 MGHRA, CDR2 YSYEKL. This CDR3 spans 12 amino acids. The CDR3 bases are TGCGCCAGCAGCCAAGGAACTGGGGACGCTTTCTTT. Amino acids: CASSQGTGDAFF.

The J gene is TRBJ2-7, the V gene TRBV7-3; D unresolved. The CDR3 is 13 amino acids. Trimming took off 5 bases at V and 5 bases at J, with 13 bases between the two ends. The V gene's germline CDR1 is SGHTA and CDR2 FQGTGA. Here the CDR3 DNA reads TGTGCCAGCAGCCGGTCCCCGGCCGACGAGCAGTACTTC. Amino acid sequence: CASSRSPADEQYF.

J is TRBJ2-5 and V is TRBV19; tentative D call: TRBD2 (6 bases). CDR3 length equals 15 residues. V lost 6 bases to trimming and J lost 5 bases, with 19 bases between them. In germline, CDR1 is LNHDA, CDR2 SQIVND (reference sequence). CDR3 sequence reads: CASSQNGGREETQYF. The DNA for the CDR3 is TGTGCCAGTAGCCAGAACGGGGGAAGGGAGGAGACCCAGTACTTC.

The rearrangement uses TRBV2 and TRBJ2-1; TRBD2 might be the D (5 bases). This CDR3 is built from 13 residues. Looked up from germline, CDR1 is SNHLY and CDR2 is FYNNEI. Trimming took 6 bases from V and 3 from J, leaving 9 bases between them. DNA of the CDR3: TGTGCCAGCAGGATGAGCGGCTACAATGAGCAGTTCTTC. Protein product: CASRMSGYNEQFF.

The chain couples TRBV5-1 to TRBJ1-1; D is undetermined. V lost 4 bases and J lost 1, with 5 bases in between. CDR1 is SGHRS and CDR2 is YFSETQ in the germline V gene. The CDR3 length is 12 residues. As DNA, the CDR3 is TGCGCCAGCAGCCCAGGGAACACTGAAGCTTTCTTT. Translating it yields CASSPGNTEAFF.

This sequence joins TRBV5-5 and TRBJ2-7; 9 positions match TRBD1. The germline V gene encodes CDR1 SGHKS and CDR2 YYEKEE (reference sequence). The CDR3 sequence is 15 residues long. Losses at the gene ends were 4 bases for V and 5 bases for J; bases not matched to a gene: 10. The CDR3: CASSHPGTGSHEQYF. CDR3 sequence (DNA): TGTGCCAGCAGCCACCCCGGGACAGGGTCCCACGAGCAGTACTTC.

The V call is TRBV10-3, the J call TRBJ1-4; possible D gene TRBD1, 6 bases. Trimming removed 4 bases from V and 5 bases from J, with 20 bases in between. The germline V gene has CDR1 ENHRY and CDR2 SYGVKD. CDR3 length: 17 residues. CDR3 region: CAISADRSSVGNEKLFF. DNA for the CDR3: TGTGCCATCAGTGCAGACAGGAGCTCCGTGGGGAATGAAAAACTGTTTTTT.

The gene calls are TRBV5-1 and TRBJ2-2; perhaps TRBD1 as D (6 bases). Trimming removed 1 base at V and 4 bases at J, with 11 bases between. This CDR3 region has 15 residues. The germline V gene has CDR1 SGHRS and CDR2 YFSETQ. CDR3 in amino acids: CASSLLRGTTGELFF. CDR3 in DNA: TGCGCCAGCAGCTTGCTAAGGGGGACCACCGGGGAGCTGTTTTTT.

The genes are TRBV9 and TRBJ2-3, with D hard to call. The CDR3 loop spans 13 amino acids. Trimming removed 3 bases from V and 0 bases from J, with 5 bases in between. From germline, CDR1 is SGDLS and CDR2 YYNGEE. In nucleotides, the CDR3 is TGTGCCAGCAGCGAGCTTAGCACAGATACGCAGTATTTT. This codes for CASSELSTDTQYF.